This TCR beta chain stems from a study of identical twins. Study-wide results and limits: The authors drew conclusions from cross-sectional statistical analysis rather than following the same donors. Twin-shared out-of-frame alpha sequences were enriched for low generation probability. Beta out-of-frame sequences displayed a weaker excess of sharing between twins.

The germline gives CDR1 SGHRS, CDR2 YFSETQ. Trimming stripped 0 bases from V and 6 bases from J, with 15 bases between. CDR3 size: 16 residues. A note on this clonotype: Its antigen remains unidentified.

A universal primer site was added by template switching, and unique molecular identifiers were carried by the cDNA. Using its own MiXCR run on the 5' RACE reads, TCRdb lists one record per CDR3 protein. The sample includes about 890,000 distinct CDR3 sequences, approximately 13% seen only once; the top ten take around 1.5%. The sample was also linked to a second study, of yellow fever vaccine responses in identical twins.

Material for sequencing was PBMCs. This receptor was taken from a woman aged 18-29 years in good health. The chain links TRBV5-1 to TRBJ2-2; possibly TRBD1 for D (5 bases). CDR3 bases: TGCGCCAGCAGCTTGGATCCCCCCGACAGCCCCGGGGAGCTGTTTTTT. Protein: CASSLDPPDSPGELFF.